The 8 T cell receptor beta chains below were found in one sample sequenced in a study of shared clonotypes between healthy human individuals. Some clones are missing from TCRdb's copy, which holds only in-frame ones; the method was immunoSEQ multiplex PCR. Found here are over 1.5 million clones, about 98% of them singletons; the top ten hold approximately 0.44%. Sequences were obtained from naive CD4+ T cells sorted from blood. The subset was: CD45RA+ positively selected. The receptors stem from a man younger than 45 in good health.

The rearrangement joins TRBV7-7 to TRBJ2-5; D unclear. The V end lost 5 bases, the J end lost 5 bases, and 9 bases lay between the germline ends. Germline CDR1 SSHAT, CDR2 FNYEAQ (reference sequence). This CDR3 is built from 12 residues. CDR3 region: CASSHTRETQYF. The CDR3 bases are TGTGCCAGCAGCCATACCCGGGAGACCCAGTACTTC.

The chain joins TRBV19 to TRBJ2-7; 12 bases match TRBD2. V was pared by 0 bases and J by 3 bases, with 3 bases of the junction left unmatched. The CDR3 has 16 amino acids. Germline V gene lookup returns CDR1 LNHDA and CDR2 SQIVND (reference sequence). The CDR3 reads CASSIDRTSGNYEQYF. For the CDR3, the DNA is TGTGCCAGTAGTATAGACCGGACTAGCGGGAACTACGAGCAGTACTTC.

The rearrangement links TRBV4-1 to TRBJ1-5; D is unresolved. Germline CDR1 reads MGHRA; CDR2 reads YSYEKL. The CDR3 sequence is 16 residues long. V lost 1 base and J lost 9, with 19 bases in between. The CDR3 spells CASSQGFLTGVGPQHF. In DNA, the CDR3 is TGCGCCAGCAGCCAAGGGTTCCTAACGGGCGTGGGGCCCCAGCATTTT.

This chain uses TRBV27 with TRBJ2-7; D possibly uses TRBD1 or TRBD2 (5 bases each). Germline loops: CDR1 MNHEY, CDR2 SMNVEV (reference sequence). This CDR3 region has 16 residues. The ends were cut back, 2 bases at V and 3 bases at J, with 17 bases in the middle. The CDR3 nucleotides read TGTGCCAGCAGTTTAAGAGGGGTCGCAGGACTCTACGAGCAGTACTTC. Translated: CASSLRGVAGLYEQYF.

V gene TRBV5-4 combines with J gene TRBJ2-1; no reliable D call. V lost 0 bases and J 5 bases, leaving 9 bases between the germline ends. Germline values: CDR1 SGHNT, CDR2 YYREEE (reference sequence). The CDR3 is 14 amino acids. DNA of the CDR3: TGTGCCAGCAGCTTGGAAGTAGCAGACAATGAGCAGTTCTTC. As protein: CASSLEVADNEQFF.

This chain connects TRBV5-1 to TRBJ1-4; D gene uncertain. This CDR3 is built from 14 residues. V lost 4 bases and J lost 8, with 15 bases in between. Germline CDR1 SGHRS, CDR2 YFSETQ. CDR3 sequence (DNA): TGCGCCAGCAGCATCAGGTCGGCCAGGGAAAAACTGTTTTTT. This encodes CASSIRSAREKLFF.

The chain has TRBV5-4 and TRBJ2-1; TRBD1 matches at 7 bases. The germline CDR1 and CDR2 sequences are SGHNT and YYREEE (reference sequence). V lost 4 bases and J lost 7; bases outside the gene matches: 11. The CDR3 has 15 amino acids. For the CDR3, the DNA is TGTGCCAGCAGCCGTCAGACAGGGCCGACGAATGAGCAGTTCTTC. It specifies CASSRQTGPTNEQFF.

The V and J genes are TRBV7-9 and TRBJ2-3; TRBD2 agrees at 10 bases. The germline CDR1 and CDR2 sequences are SEHNR and FQNEAQ (reference sequence). The length of the CDR3 is 16 residues. V dropped 3 bases and J dropped 5; count of bases not matched to a gene: 8. This CDR3 is CASSFLAGVVGDTQYF. The CDR3 DNA is TGTGCCAGCAGCTTTCTAGCGGGAGTCGTGGGAGATACGCAGTATTTT.